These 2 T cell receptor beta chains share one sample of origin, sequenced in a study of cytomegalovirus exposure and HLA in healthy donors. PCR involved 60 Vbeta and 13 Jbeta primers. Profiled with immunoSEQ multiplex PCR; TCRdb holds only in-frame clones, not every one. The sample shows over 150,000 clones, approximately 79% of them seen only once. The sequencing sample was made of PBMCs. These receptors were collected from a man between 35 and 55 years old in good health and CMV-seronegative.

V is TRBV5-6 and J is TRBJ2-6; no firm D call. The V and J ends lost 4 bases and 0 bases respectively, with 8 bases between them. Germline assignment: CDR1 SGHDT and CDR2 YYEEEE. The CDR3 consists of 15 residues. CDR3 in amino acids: CASSRRSSGANVLTF. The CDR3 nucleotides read TGTGCCAGCAGCCGCAGGTCCTCTGGGGCCAACGTCCTGACTTTC.

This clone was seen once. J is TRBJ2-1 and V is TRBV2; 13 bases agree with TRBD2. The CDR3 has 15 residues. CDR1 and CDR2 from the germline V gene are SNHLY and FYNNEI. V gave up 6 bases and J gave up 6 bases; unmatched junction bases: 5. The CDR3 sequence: CASRPTSGRANEQFF. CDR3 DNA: TGTGCCAGCAGGCCTACTAGCGGGAGGGCCAATGAGCAGTTCTTC.